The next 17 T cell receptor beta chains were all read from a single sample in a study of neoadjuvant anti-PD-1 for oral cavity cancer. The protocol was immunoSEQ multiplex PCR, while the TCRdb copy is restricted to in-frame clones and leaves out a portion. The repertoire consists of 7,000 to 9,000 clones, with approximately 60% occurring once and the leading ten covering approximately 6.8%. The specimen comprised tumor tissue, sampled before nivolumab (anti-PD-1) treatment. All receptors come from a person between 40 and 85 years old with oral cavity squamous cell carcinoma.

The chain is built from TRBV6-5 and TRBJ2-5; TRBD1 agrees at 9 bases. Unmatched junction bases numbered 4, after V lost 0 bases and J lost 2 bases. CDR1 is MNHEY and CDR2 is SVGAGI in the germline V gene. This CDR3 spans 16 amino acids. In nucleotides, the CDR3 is TGTGCCAGCAGTTACTCGGGACAGGGCAAACAAGAGACCCAGTACTTC. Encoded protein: CASSYSGQGKQETQYF.

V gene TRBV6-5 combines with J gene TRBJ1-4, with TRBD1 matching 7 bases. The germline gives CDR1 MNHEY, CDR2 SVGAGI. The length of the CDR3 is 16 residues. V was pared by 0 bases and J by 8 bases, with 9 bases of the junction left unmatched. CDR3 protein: CASSYSIAGGREKLFF. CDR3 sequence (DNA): TGTGCCAGCAGTTACTCGATTGCAGGGGGACGGGAAAAACTGTTTTTT.

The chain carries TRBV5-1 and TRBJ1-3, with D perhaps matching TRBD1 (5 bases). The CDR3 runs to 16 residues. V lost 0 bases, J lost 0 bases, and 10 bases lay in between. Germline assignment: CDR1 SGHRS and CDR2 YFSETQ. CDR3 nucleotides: TGCGCCAGCAGCTTGGAGGGGACCCGCTCTGGAAACACCATATATTTT. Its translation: CASSLEGTRSGNTIYF.

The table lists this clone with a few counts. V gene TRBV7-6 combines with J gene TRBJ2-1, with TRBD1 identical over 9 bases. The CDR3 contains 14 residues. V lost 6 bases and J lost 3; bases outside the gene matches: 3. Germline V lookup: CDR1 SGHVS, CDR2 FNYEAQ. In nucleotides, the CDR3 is TGTGCCAGCAGAGACAGGGGGGACTACAATGAGCAGTTCTTC. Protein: CASRDRGDYNEQFF.

As DNA, the CDR3 is TGTGCCAGCAGTGGGAGAAGGGGCGACACCGGGGAGCTGTTTTTT. Its protein is CASSGRRGDTGELFF. This rearrangement joins TRBV2 to TRBJ2-2, with a tentative D call TRBD1 (5 bases). The CDR3 loop spans 15 amino acids. Trimming removed 4 bases at V and 3 bases at J, with 12 bases between. CDR1 and CDR2 from the germline V gene are SNHLY and FYNNEI.

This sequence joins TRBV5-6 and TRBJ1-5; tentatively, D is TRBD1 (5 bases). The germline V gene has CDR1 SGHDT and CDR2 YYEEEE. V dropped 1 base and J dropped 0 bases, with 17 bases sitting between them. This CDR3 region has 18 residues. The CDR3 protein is CASSLSMTDHRSNQPQHF. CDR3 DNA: TGTGCCAGCAGCTTGTCGATGACAGATCACCGTAGCAATCAGCCCCAGCATTTT. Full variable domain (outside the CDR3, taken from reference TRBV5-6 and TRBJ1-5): DAGVTQSPTHLIKTRGQQVTLRCSPKSGHDTVSWYQQALGQGPQFIFQYYEEEERQRGNFPDRFSGHQFPNYSSELNVNALLLGDSALYLCASSLSMTDHRSNQPQHFGDGTRLSIL.

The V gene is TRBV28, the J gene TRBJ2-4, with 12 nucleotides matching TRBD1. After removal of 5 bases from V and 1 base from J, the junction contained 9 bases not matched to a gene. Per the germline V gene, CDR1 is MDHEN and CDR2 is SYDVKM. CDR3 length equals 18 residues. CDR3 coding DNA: TGTGCCAGCAGTCGAGCCGGGACAGGGGGCAGCGCCAAAAACATTCAGTACTTC. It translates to CASSRAGTGGSAKNIQYF.

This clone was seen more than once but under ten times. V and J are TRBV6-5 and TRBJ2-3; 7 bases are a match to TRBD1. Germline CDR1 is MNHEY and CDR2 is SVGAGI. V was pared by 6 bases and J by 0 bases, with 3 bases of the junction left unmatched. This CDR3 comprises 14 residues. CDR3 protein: CASSWDRSTDTQYF. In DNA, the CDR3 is TGTGCCAGCAGCTGGGACAGAAGCACAGATACGCAGTATTTT.

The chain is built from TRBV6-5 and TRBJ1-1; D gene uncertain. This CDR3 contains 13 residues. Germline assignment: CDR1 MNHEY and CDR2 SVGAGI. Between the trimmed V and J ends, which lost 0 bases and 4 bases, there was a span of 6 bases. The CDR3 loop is CASSYSGGTEAFF. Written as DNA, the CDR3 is TGTGCCAGCAGTTACTCGGGAGGCACTGAAGCTTTCTTT.

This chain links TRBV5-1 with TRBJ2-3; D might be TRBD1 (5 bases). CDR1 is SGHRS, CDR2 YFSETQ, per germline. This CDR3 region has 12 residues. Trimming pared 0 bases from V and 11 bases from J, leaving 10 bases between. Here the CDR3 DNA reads TGCGCCAGCAGCTTGGTGACAGAGGTGCAGTATTTT. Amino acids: CASSLVTEVQYF. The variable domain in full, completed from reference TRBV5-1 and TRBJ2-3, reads KAGVTQTPRYLIKTRGQQVTLSCSPISGHRSVSWYQQTPGQGLQFLFEYFSETQRNKGNFPGRFSGRQFSNSRSEMNVSTLELGDSALYLCASSLVTEVQYFGPGTRLTVL.

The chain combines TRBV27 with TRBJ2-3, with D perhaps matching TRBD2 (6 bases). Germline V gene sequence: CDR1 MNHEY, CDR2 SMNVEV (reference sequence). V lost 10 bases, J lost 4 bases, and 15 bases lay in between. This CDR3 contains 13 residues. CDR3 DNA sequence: TGTGCCACCCACCGGGGGAGTTCAGATACGCAGTATTTT. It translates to CATHRGSSDTQYF.

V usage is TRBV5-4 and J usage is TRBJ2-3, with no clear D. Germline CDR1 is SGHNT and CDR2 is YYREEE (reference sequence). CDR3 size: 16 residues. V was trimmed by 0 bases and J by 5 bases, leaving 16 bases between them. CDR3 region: CASSLAPLRSIDTQYF. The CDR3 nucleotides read TGTGCCAGCAGCTTGGCCCCACTAAGGTCTATAGATACGCAGTATTTT.

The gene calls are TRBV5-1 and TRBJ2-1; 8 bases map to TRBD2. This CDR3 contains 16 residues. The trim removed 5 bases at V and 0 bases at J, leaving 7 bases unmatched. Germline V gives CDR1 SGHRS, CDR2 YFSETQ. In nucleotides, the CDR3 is TGCGCCAGCAGTTCCAGCGGGGGCAGCTCCTACAATGAGCAGTTCTTC. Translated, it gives CASSSSGGSSYNEQFF.

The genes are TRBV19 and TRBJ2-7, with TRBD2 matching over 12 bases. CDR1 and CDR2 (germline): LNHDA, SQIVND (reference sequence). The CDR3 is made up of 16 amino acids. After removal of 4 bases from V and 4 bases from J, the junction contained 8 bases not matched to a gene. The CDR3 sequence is CASSTTSGRLGYEQYF. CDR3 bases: TGTGCCAGTAGTACTACTAGCGGGAGGCTTGGGTACGAGCAGTACTTC.

The CDR3 reads CAWSVRSGLGYTF. The CDR3 nucleotides read TGTGCCTGGAGTGTACGGTCGGGTCTCGGCTACACCTTC. The rearrangement links TRBV30 to TRBJ1-2; D ambiguous. V was pared by 0 bases and J by 8 bases, with 13 bases between. The CDR3 sequence is 13 residues long. The V gene's germline CDR1 is GTSNPN and CDR2 SVGIG (reference sequence).

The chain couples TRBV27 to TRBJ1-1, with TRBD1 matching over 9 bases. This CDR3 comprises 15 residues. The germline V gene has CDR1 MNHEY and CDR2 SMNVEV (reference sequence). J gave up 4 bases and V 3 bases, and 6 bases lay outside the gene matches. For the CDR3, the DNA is TGTGCCAGCAGTTTCCGAGGGACAGGGCTCACTGAAGCTTTCTTT. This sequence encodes CASSFRGTGLTEAFF.

The CDR3 protein is CASSLSTDEQYF. Here the CDR3 DNA reads TGTGCCAGCAGCTTATCTACTGACGAGCAGTACTTC. The chain carries TRBV7-6 and TRBJ2-7; D is uncertain. Deletions cut 2 bases from V and 5 bases from J, with 7 bases between. The CDR3 covers 12 residues. The germline V gene encodes CDR1 SGHVS and CDR2 FNYEAQ.